The entry below gives a single T cell receptor (beta chain) sequence along with its context. Participants were aged about 18 to 89 years, lived in some 23 US areas, and enrolled virtually. As originally analysed: For nucleated cells, counts were estimated from reference gene primer amplification. Clones were sequenced by immunoSEQ multiplex PCR, and TCRdb holds only the in-frame ones, with some missing. Clone size and the V and J calls come from that table; the DNA yielded D and trimming. The table lists under 350,000 clones, 80% to 90% of them singletons, with approximately 4.6% in the top ten. This CDR3 spans 15 amino acids. Germline CDR1 reads SGHDT; CDR2 reads YYEEEE. V was clipped by 2 bases and J by 15 bases; unmatched bases: 15. The data belong to a study of blood T cell repertoires in COVID-19. As for the study in general: Collection of acute and convalescent COVID-19 samples took place in the United States, Italy and Spain. PBMCs, B-cell-depleted T cells, or T cells provided the cDNA or gDNA that made up the material.

The sequence derives from a woman between 35 and 50 years old with acute COVID-19. This chain connects TRBV5-6 to TRBJ2-1; 9 positions agree with TRBD2. The specimen was PBMCs or T cells enriched from blood (not recorded which). The CDR3 here is CASSLGMLSGSNRFF. CDR3 nucleotides: TGTGCCAGCAGCTTAGGAATGCTTAGCGGGAGTAATCGGTTCTTC. The whole variable domain, remainder taken from reference TRBV5-6 and TRBJ2-1, is DAGVTQSPTHLIKTRGQQVTLRCSPKSGHDTVSWYQQALGQGPQFIFQYYEEEERQRGNFPDRFSGHQFPNYSSELNVNALLLGDSALYLCASSLGMLSGSNRFFGPGTRLTVL.